The 5 T cell receptor beta chains listed next were all sequenced from one sample in a study of T cell responses to AZD1222 COVID-19 vaccine. TCRdb keeps only in-frame clones here, not all; method: immunoSEQ multiplex PCR. The sample consists of over 100,000 clones, 88% of them appearing once. Sequences were derived from peripheral blood, sampled on day 0 of AZD1222 vaccination. These receptors all come from an adult in good health.

The chain combines TRBV19 with TRBJ1-6; 9 bases are shared with TRBD1. There are 18 residues in the CDR3. Trimming took 3 bases from V and 9 from J; bases not matched to a gene: 15. CDR1 and CDR2 from the germline V gene are LNHDA and SQIVND (reference sequence). The CDR3 region is CASSIHHGTGSVFSPLHF. CDR3 nucleotides: TGTGCCAGTAGTATCCATCACGGGACAGGGTCGGTTTTTTCACCCCTCCACTTT.

V usage is TRBV7-2 and J usage is TRBJ2-5, with 7 bases that match TRBD2. V lost 5 bases and J lost 2; bases outside the gene matches: 8. Germline V gives CDR1 SGHTA, CDR2 FQGNSA. CDR3 length equals 15 residues. The CDR3 coding sequence is TGTGCCAGCAGCGACCCGGGGGGTTTACAAGAGACCCAGTACTTC. Its translation is CASSDPGGLQETQYF. Full variable domain (missing parts from reference TRBV7-2 and TRBJ2-5): GAGVSQSPSNKVTEKGKDVELRCDPISGHTALYWYRQSLGQGLEFLIYFQGNSAPDKSGLPSDRFSAERTGGSVSTLTIQRTQQEDSAVYLCASSDPGGLQETQYFGPGTRLLVL.

The chain links TRBV24-1 to TRBJ2-3; 7 nucleotides match TRBD2. Germline loops: CDR1 KGHDR, CDR2 SFDVKD. The CDR3 has 13 amino acids. Trimming at V came to 9 bases and at J to 2 bases, leaving 4 bases not matched to a gene. In nucleotides, the CDR3 is TGTGCCACCCTAGCGGAAAACACAGATACGCAGTATTTT. This sequence encodes CATLAENTDTQYF.

The CDR3 DNA reads TGTGCCAGCAGCGCCACAGGGTTTAGCTCCTACAATGAGCAGTTCTTC. It specifies CASSATGFSSYNEQFF. The chain employs TRBV7-8 and TRBJ2-1, with D possibly TRBD1 on 6 matching bases. Trimming stripped 5 bases from V and 0 bases from J, with 14 bases between. Germline V gene sequence: CDR1 SGHVS, CDR2 FQNEAQ. The CDR3 has 16 amino acids.

V gene TRBV28 combines with J gene TRBJ2-2; D uncertain. V was cut by 2 bases and J by 5 bases, with 9 bases left in between. This CDR3 is 14 amino acids long. Germline loops: CDR1 MDHEN, CDR2 SYDVKM. CDR3 in amino acids: CASSLRVPTGELFF. The DNA of the CDR3 is TGTGCCAGCAGTTTAAGGGTCCCAACCGGGGAGCTGTTTTTT.